A selection of T cell receptor beta chains follows, all from one sample in a study of control samples from healthy donors and cancer patients. The assay was immunoSEQ multiplex PCR, and TCRdb's table has in-frame clones only and misses some. The data show roughly 69,000 clones, 80% to 90% seen once. The sequenced sample consisted of PBMCs. These receptors originate from a woman in her 50s with head and neck cancer. The CDR3 runs from the conserved cysteine through the conserved F or W. Clone sizes are given selectively: once, few, many, or a class where the clone is expanded.

TRBJ1-2 14 TRBV27 once CASSPPGQNYGYTF
TRBJ2-2 17 TRBV19 . CASSIGRHRVVTGELFF
TRBJ2-3 15 TRBV6-5 . CASTESGGASDTQYF
TRBJ1-2 16 TRBV11-1 . CASSSGGVRPFYGYTF
TRBJ2-3 14 TRBV6-1 . CASSEGGGGDTQYF
TRBJ2-5 15 TRBV11-2 . CASSYLTGPQETQYF
TRBJ2-5 16 TRBV5-1 . CASSLVRQEPRETQYF
TRBJ2-3 16 TRBV2 few CASSSSLAGGGDTQYF
TRBJ2-7 14 TRBV10-3 once CAISDGGAVNEQYF
TRBJ2-5 15 TRBV7-7 . CASSSRVGGSETQYF
TRBJ1-5 15 TRBV7-2 . CASSLRTGESQPQHF
TRBJ2-7 16 TRBV19 once CASSIDHGTSGYEQYF
TRBJ2-3 17 TRBV4-1 . CASSQEGNSGVGDTQYF
TRBJ1-1 13 TRBV6-6 once CASSSGPNTEAFF
TRBJ2-7 12 TRBV3-1/TRBV3-2 . CASSQEGHEQYF
TRBJ1-4 15 TRBV28 . CASSFVGTGSEKLFF
TRBJ1-2 12 TRBV30 . CAWGPTGSGYTF
TRBJ2-7 14 TRBV6-2/TRBV6-3 once CASSRGDMEYEQYF
TRBJ2-3 16 TRBV7-8 once CASSLSLAGGTDTQYF
TRBJ2-2 17 TRBV11-2 . CASSLEVTGTNTGELFF
TRBJ2-7 16 TRBV3-1/TRBV3-2 . CASSPSGETPPGEQYF
TRBJ1-1 17 TRBV7-2 . CASSLAGGALLNTEAFF
TRBJ1-1 14 TRBV5-6 . CASRVTGQPTEAFF